The 27 T cell receptor beta chains reported below all come from one sample, sequenced in a study of early T cells in non-severe SARS-CoV-2 infection. Each CDR3 protein is one row after TCRdb ran MiXCR on the 5' RACE reads. The top ten clones hold roughly 13% of a sample with 25,000 to 30,000 distinct CDR3 sequences, roughly 9.7% of them seen once. The sample consisted of whole blood. The receptor set was obtained from an adult who was a healthcare worker with PCR-confirmed SARS-CoV-2 infection or an uninfected control (not recorded which).

This clonotype occurred a few times. This sequence joins TRBV6-5 and TRBJ2-7; 7 bases map to TRBD1. V gave up 6 bases and J gave up 6 bases; unmatched junction bases: 5. Per germline, CDR1 MNHEY and CDR2 SVGAGI. This CDR3 is built from 12 residues. The CDR3 DNA reads TGTGCCAGCAGCCGACAGGGCGGCGAGCAGTACTTC. It encodes CASSRQGGEQYF.

This clonotype was counted at least ten times. This chain joins TRBV6-5 and TRBJ2-5; 11 bases map to TRBD2. The CDR3 has 18 amino acids. J gave up 5 bases and V 2 bases, and 13 bases lay outside the gene matches. Looked up from germline, CDR1 is MNHEY and CDR2 is SVGAGI. CDR3 DNA sequence: TGTGCCAGCAGTTACGGACAGGGAGTTAGCGGGGGGGCGGAGACCCAGTACTTC. Translation: CASSYGQGVSGGAETQYF.

Many counts were recorded for this clonotype. This sequence joins TRBV15 and TRBJ2-7; D possibly corresponds to TRBD1 (5 bases). This CDR3 spans 17 amino acids. V gave up 1 base and J gave up 0 bases, with 16 bases separating them. Germline CDR1 and CDR2: LNHNV and YYDKDF (reference sequence). The CDR3, as DNA: TGTGCCACCAGCAGAGCGACGGCGACAGAAATCTCCTACGAGCAGTACTTC. It specifies CATSRATATEISYEQYF.

This clonotype was seen repeatedly, ten times or more. This sequence joins TRBV19 and TRBJ2-3; TRBD2 is a possible D gene (5 bases). The CDR3 is made up of 14 amino acids. Trimming cost V 9 bases and J 1 base, with 14 bases left between them. The germline V gene encodes CDR1 LNHDA and CDR2 SQIVND (reference sequence). The CDR3 loop is CASHTLGGTDTQYF. In DNA, the CDR3 is TGTGCCAGCCATACGCTCGGGGGCACAGATACGCAGTATTTT. Drawing the rest from reference TRBV19 and TRBJ2-3, the complete variable domain is DGGITQSPKYLFRKEGQNVTLSCEQNLNHDAMYWYRQDPGQGLRLIYYSQIVNDFQKGDIAEGYSVSREKKESFPLTVTSAQKNPTAFYLCASHTLGGTDTQYFGPGTRLTVL.

This clonotype was detected many times. This chain joins TRBV6-5 and TRBJ2-6; D may be TRBD1 (5 bases). There are 16 residues in the CDR3. V lost 6 bases and J 2 bases, leaving 14 bases between the germline ends. Germline V gene data show CDR1 as MNHEY and CDR2 as SVGAGI. DNA for the CDR3: TGTGCCAGCAGCCAAATGGCAGGGACTGGGGCCAACGTCCTGACTTTC. As protein: CASSQMAGTGANVLTF.

This clonotype was recorded at least ten times. This chain connects TRBV10-3 to TRBJ2-3; D may be TRBD1 (5 bases). The ends were cut back, 5 bases at V and 2 bases at J, with 14 bases in the middle. The CDR3 extends over 15 amino acids. CDR1 is ENHRY, CDR2 SYGVKD, per germline. CDR3 coding DNA: TGTGCCATCAGTATCAGGGCAGAGGACACAGATACGCAGTATTTT. This sequence encodes CAISIRAEDTDTQYF.

This clonotype was counted at least ten times. V gene TRBV20-1 combines with J gene TRBJ2-1, with 10 positions matching TRBD2. V lost 2 bases to trimming and J lost 9 bases; unmatched junction nucleotides: 13. CDR3 length: 16 amino acids. Germline V CDR1 and CDR2: DFQATT, SNEGSKA (reference sequence). The DNA for the CDR3 is TGCAGTGCTAGACCAACTAGCGGGAAAACCTGGGGTGAGCAGTTCTTC. The encoded protein is CSARPTSGKTWGEQFF.

This clonotype came up many times. The chain uses TRBV2 and TRBJ1-6; maybe TRBD1 (6 bases). This CDR3 has 14 residues. The V end was cut by 4 bases, the J end by 8 bases, with 12 bases between. Germline V gene lookup returns CDR1 SNHLY and CDR2 FYNNEI. This CDR3 reads CASSGGQKDSPLHF. CDR3 coding DNA: TGTGCCAGCAGTGGGGGGCAGAAAGATTCACCCCTCCACTTT.

This clonotype was counted a few times. This chain joins TRBV6-2 or TRBV6-3 and TRBJ2-6; no clear D. With 6 bases removed from V and 2 bases from J, the gap between germline ends came to 17 bases. Germline CDR1 MNHEY, CDR2 SVGEGT. This CDR3 has 17 amino acids. CDR3 DNA: TGTGCCAGCAGCCCCGGCGAAGGCCATACTGGGGCCAACGTCCTGACTTTC. Translation gives CASSPGEGHTGANVLTF.

This clonotype turned up a few times. The chain has TRBV6-2 or TRBV6-3 and TRBJ1-5, with 7 bases that match TRBD1. This CDR3 is 16 amino acids long. V shed 6 bases and J 4 bases; nucleotides not matched to a gene: 12. Germline CDR1 is MNHEY and CDR2 is SVGEGT. CDR3 protein: CASSPRRGQQNQPQHF. DNA of the CDR3: TGTGCCAGCAGCCCCCGGAGGGGACAGCAGAATCAGCCCCAGCATTTT.

This clonotype was seen a handful of times. V is TRBV7-9 and J is TRBJ2-5; the D is unclear. V was shortened by 8 bases and J by 2 bases, with 15 bases between the two germline ends. Germline CDR1 SEHNR, CDR2 FQNEAQ (reference sequence). CDR3 length: 14 amino acids. The CDR3, as DNA: TGTGCCAGCCAAGTGGCCTTGACTCAAGAGACCCAGTACTTC. It specifies CASQVALTQETQYF.

This clonotype occurred many times. As DNA, the CDR3 is TGCAGTGCTAGAGGAAACCCGAATCAGCCCCAGCATTTT. Amino acid sequence: CSARGNPNQPQHF. The chain recombines TRBV20-1 with TRBJ1-5; no clear D gene. There are 13 residues in the CDR3. With 1 base removed from V and 4 bases from J, the gap between germline ends came to 8 bases. Per the germline V gene, CDR1 is DFQATT and CDR2 is SNEGSKA (reference sequence).

Only a few counts were recorded for this clonotype. The V call is TRBV24-1, the J call TRBJ2-1; TRBD1 aligns across 8 bases. The CDR3 consists of 16 residues. V shed 0 bases, J shed 5 bases, and the junction held 5 bases outside the gene matches. CDR1 and CDR2 (germline): KGHDR, SFDVKD. The CDR3 DNA sequence: TGTGCCACCAGTGATTTGCCCCGGACAGGGAACAATGAGCAGTTCTTC. Amino acids: CATSDLPRTGNNEQFF.

The chain combines TRBV11-2 with TRBJ1-3; no firm D call. V was trimmed by 1 base and J by 0 bases, leaving 10 bases between them. The CDR3 totals 16 residues. Germline CDR1 is SGHAT and CDR2 is FQNNGV. The DNA for the CDR3 is TGTGCCAGCAGCTTAGCATACGCGAGCTCTGGAAACACCATATATTTT. This translates into CASSLAYASSGNTIYF.

The rearrangement links TRBV20-1 to TRBJ2-3; 9 bases are a match to TRBD1. This CDR3 comprises 15 residues. Germline values: CDR1 DFQATT, CDR2 SNEGSKA (reference sequence). V was clipped by 1 base and J by 5 bases; unmatched bases: 7. DNA for the CDR3: TGCAGTGCTAGAGGGCGGGACAGGGTAAGAGATACGCAGTATTTT. Residues: CSARGRDRVRDTQYF.

This clonotype has at least ten counts. The chain has TRBV14 and TRBJ2-3; unclear D gene. Trimming pared 0 bases from V and 2 bases from J, leaving 15 bases between. The CDR3 has 17 residues. Germline V gene sequence: CDR1 SGHDN, CDR2 FVKESK. CDR3 protein: CASSQDIAGSDTDTQYF. CDR3 in DNA: TGTGCCAGCAGCCAAGATATAGCCGGTTCAGACACAGATACGCAGTATTTT.

This clonotype was seen many times. The genes are TRBV20-1 and TRBJ1-3; 8 bases agree with TRBD1. This CDR3 has 13 amino acids. V lost 3 bases to trimming and J lost 4 bases; unmatched junction nucleotides: 2. CDR1 is DFQATT, CDR2 SNEGSKA, per germline (reference sequence). The CDR3 sequence is CSASRGPGNTIYF. The CDR3 DNA is TGCAGTGCTAGCAGGGGGCCAGGAAACACCATATATTTT.

The chain uses TRBV5-1 and TRBJ1-1, with TRBD1 as a possible D gene (6 bases). From germline, CDR1 is SGHRS and CDR2 YFSETQ. This CDR3 is 15 amino acids long. Trimming removed 4 bases from V and 3 bases from J, with 16 bases in between. In DNA form, the CDR3 reads TGCGCCAGCAGCCCGGATGGGGGCTACTACACTGAAGCTTTCTTT. It yields the protein CASSPDGGYYTEAFF.

This clonotype was detected ten times or more. CDR3 region: CAISESAGDGEQYF. In nucleotides, the CDR3 is TGTGCCATCAGTGAGTCGGCGGGGGATGGGGAGCAGTACTTC. The chain carries TRBV10-3 and TRBJ2-7, with 7 bases fitting TRBD2. This CDR3 contains 14 residues. With 0 bases clipped from V and 7 bases from J, the junction kept 6 bases outside the gene matches. CDR1 and CDR2 from the germline V gene are ENHRY and SYGVKD.

There are many counts of this clonotype. The chain links TRBV5-4 to TRBJ2-1; 8 positions agree with TRBD2. V lost 3 bases, J lost 4 bases, and 9 bases stayed unmatched. The CDR3 has 16 residues. Germline-derived CDR1 and CDR2 are SGHNT and YYREEE (reference sequence). DNA for the CDR3: TGTGCCAGCAGCTCGAGGCGGGGGGCCAGATACAATGAGCAGTTCTTC. It yields the protein CASSSRRGARYNEQFF.

This clonotype was observed at least ten times. This chain uses TRBV20-1 with TRBJ1-5; a possible D gene is TRBD1 (5 bases). CDR1 and CDR2 (germline): DFQATT, SNEGSKA (reference sequence). Trimming took off 5 bases at V and 2 bases at J, with 10 bases between the two ends. The CDR3 has 13 residues. The CDR3 is CSAPKGRNQPQHF. The CDR3 DNA sequence: TGCAGTGCTCCTAAGGGGCGCAATCAGCCCCAGCATTTT.

J is TRBJ2-7 and V is TRBV5-1; D might be TRBD1 (5 bases). V was cut by 2 bases and J by 7 bases, with 19 bases left in between. CDR1 is SGHRS and CDR2 is YFSETQ in the germline V gene. This CDR3 is built from 15 residues. CDR3 amino acids: CASSLTGTVGYEQYF. CDR3 in DNA: TGCGCCAGCAGCTTAACAGGCACCGTGGGATATGAGCAGTACTTC. Variable domain in full (rest from reference TRBV5-1 and TRBJ2-7): KAGVTQTPRYLIKTRGQQVTLSCSPISGHRSVSWYQQTPGQGLQFLFEYFSETQRNKGNFPGRFSGRQFSNSRSEMNVSTLELGDSALYLCASSLTGTVGYEQYFGPGTRLTVT.

The sample holds a few counts of this clonotype. V usage is TRBV2 and J usage is TRBJ2-2; 9 bases map to TRBD1. This CDR3 is 16 amino acids long. V lost 6 bases to trimming and J lost 5 bases; unmatched junction nucleotides: 10. Germline CDR1 is SNHLY and CDR2 is FYNNEI. CDR3 protein: CASSLSGQGWTGELFF. In DNA, the CDR3 is TGTGCCAGCAGCCTTTCGGGACAGGGATGGACCGGGGAGCTGTTTTTT.

This clonotype was observed many times. V usage is TRBV12-3 or TRBV12-4 and J usage is TRBJ2-5; D may be TRBD1 or TRBD2 (5 bases each). V lost 5 bases and J 5 bases, leaving 15 bases between the germline ends. The CDR3 consists of 14 residues. CDR3 nucleotides: TGTGCCAGCAGTCCCCGGACTCAGGGCGAGACCCAGTACTTC. This sequence encodes CASSPRTQGETQYF.

Notes on this clonotype: A much larger clone differs from this one at a single base, so this may be a read error. This chain links TRBV20-1 with TRBJ2-3; D might be TRBD2 (5 bases). V gave up 6 bases and J gave up 3 bases, with 16 bases separating them. The CDR3 has 14 amino acids. Germline CDR1 is DFQATT and CDR2 is SNEGSKA (reference sequence). The CDR3 coding sequence is TGCAGTGCCCAAACTAGTTTCTTAACAGATACGCAGTATTTT. Protein sequence: CSAQTSFLTDTQYF.

J is TRBJ2-5 and V is TRBV7-2; D ambiguous. The CDR3 has 11 residues. Trimming pared 4 bases from V and 4 bases from J, leaving 4 bases between. Per germline, CDR1 SGHTA and CDR2 FQGNSA. CDR3 nucleotide sequence: TGTGCCAGCAGCTCACGAGAGACCCAGTACTTC. It codes for CASSSRETQYF.

The rearrangement uses TRBV27 and TRBJ2-2, with TRBD1 as a possible D gene (5 bases). The germline V gene encodes CDR1 MNHEY and CDR2 SMNVEV (reference sequence). The length of the CDR3 is 14 residues. Between the trimmed V and J ends, which lost 2 bases and 4 bases, there was a span of 8 bases. For the CDR3, the DNA is TGTGCCAGCAGTTTAGGGGCGAGCACCGGGGAGCTGTTTTTT. Its protein product is CASSLGASTGELFF.